This T cell receptor beta chain was recorded in a study of T-cell reconstitution after alpha-beta-depleted transplantation in children. Findings and caveats of the study: Reported findings indicate that, about two months after transplant, alpha-beta T cells came from several hundred expanded clones, which were derived from non-depleted graft cells. T-cell numbers and diversity, one year after transplant, stemmed largely from T cells that were newly produced.

A library of TCRbeta sequences, prepared with unique molecular identifiers, was generated. TCRdb re-called the PCR reads through MiXCR, storing one row per CDR3 protein. The profile covers about 20,000 distinct CDR3 sequences, with around 13% appearing a single time and approximately 35% taken by the ten largest. This clonotype has ten or more counts. Its target is unknown. CDR1 SGDLS and CDR2 YYNGEE come from the germline V gene. Trimming pared 2 bases from V and 10 bases from J, leaving 15 bases between. The CDR3 extends over 14 amino acids. This receptor was taken from a female patient aged 2 to 10 who had a stem cell transplant for congenital amegakaryocytic thrombocytopenia, so the T cells may come from the graft donor. The starting material was PBMCs, mostly from graft donor cells, obtained 60 days after TCRalphabeta/CD19-depleted stem cell transplant. The gene calls are TRBV9 and TRBJ2-2; the D gene is possibly TRBD2 (6 bases). The CDR3 reads CASSVETGEAELFF. CDR3 DNA sequence: TGTGCCAGCAGCGTTGAGACGGGAGAGGCGGAGCTGTTTTTT. Filled out from reference TRBV9 and TRBJ2-2, the complete variable domain reads DSGVTQTPKHLITATGQRVTLRCSPRSGDLSVYWYQQSLDQGLQFLIQYYNGEERAKGNILERFSAQQFPDLHSELNLSSLELGDSALYFCASSVETGEAELFFGEGSRLTVL.